Listed below are T cell receptor beta chains from one sample, sequenced in a study of Graves' ophthalmopathy and Graves' hyperthyroidism. TCRdb re-analysed the multiplex PCR reads in MiXCR, keeping a single row per CDR3 protein. Seen here are 580,000 or so distinct CDR3 sequences, about two fifths observed once, and the top ten hold about 4.1%. The sample comprised peripheral blood or thyroid tissue (not recorded which). These receptors originate from an adult man with Graves' hyperthyroidism. Each CDR3 is given with its conserved first and last residue.

v_gene: TRBV2
j_gene: TRBJ1-2
CDR3aa: CASSPPGADGRASYYGYTF

v_gene: TRBV7-9
j_gene: TRBJ2-7
CDR3aa: CASSVAPDGTYEQYF

v_gene: TRBV7-2
j_gene: TRBJ1-2
CDR3aa: CASSPTQAFYYGYTF

v_gene: TRBV5-1
j_gene: TRBJ2-7
CDR3aa: CASSPKDSGTVRDEQYF

v_gene: TRBV11-2
j_gene: TRBJ2-7
CDR3aa: CASSFYICSARRPTYEQYF

v_gene: TRBV4-1
j_gene: TRBJ2-2
CDR3aa: CASSQDSWKSNTGELFF

v_gene: TRBV6-6
j_gene: TRBJ2-7
CDR3aa: CASSASDSYEQYF

v_gene: TRBV10-3
j_gene: TRBJ2-3
CDR3aa: CAISEGRQQYF

v_gene: TRBV27
j_gene: TRBJ2-7
CDR3aa: CASSLGGRDLDEQYF

v_gene: TRBV7-9
j_gene: TRBJ1-4
CDR3aa: CASSLVGAGNEKLFF

v_gene: TRBV25-1
j_gene: TRBJ1-1
CDR3aa: CARGHRGDTEAFF

v_gene: TRBV13
j_gene: TRBJ1-2
CDR3aa: CASSLGTGLGYGYTF

v_gene: TRBV9
j_gene: TRBJ1-1
CDR3aa: CASSVGTGGFGAEAFF

v_gene: TRBV24-1
j_gene: TRBJ2-7
CDR3aa: CASSPGTGIPYEQYF

v_gene: TRBV12-3/TRBV12-4
j_gene: TRBJ1-5
CDR3aa: CASSLAAGQPQHF

v_gene: TRBV7-2
j_gene: TRBJ2-5
CDR3aa: CASSLARASETQYF

v_gene: TRBV5-1
j_gene: TRBJ1-1
CDR3aa: CASSLRQGAMNTEAFF

v_gene: TRBV10-2
j_gene: TRBJ1-2
CDR3aa: CASSEMTGGKDGYTF

v_gene: TRBV2
j_gene: TRBJ1-2
CDR3aa: CASLTDRGDNGYTF

v_gene: TRBV29-1
j_gene: TRBJ2-6
CDR3aa: CSVVFFVTF

v_gene: TRBV7-3
j_gene: TRBJ1-3
CDR3aa: CASSVRQGDTIYF

v_gene: TRBV4-1
j_gene: TRBJ1-5
CDR3aa: CASSQDLGDRNQPQHF

v_gene: TRBV12-3/TRBV12-4
j_gene: TRBJ1-3
CDR3aa: CASSSTRGWVSGNTIYF

v_gene: TRBV5-1
j_gene: TRBJ2-7
CDR3aa: CASSLDRGRSEQYF

v_gene: TRBV10-3
j_gene: TRBJ2-3
CDR3aa: CAISERKVADTQYF

v_gene: TRBV10-2
j_gene: TRBJ2-5
CDR3aa: CASGGPGLGETQYF

v_gene: TRBV7-9
j_gene: TRBJ2-5
CDR3aa: CASSLPLGSRAF

v_gene: TRBV6-1
j_gene: TRBJ2-7
CDR3aa: CASSESRVDEQYF

v_gene: TRBV7-9
j_gene: TRBJ2-7
CDR3aa: CASSPLGSTAGPYEQYF

v_gene: TRBV2
j_gene: TRBJ2-7
CDR3aa: CASSMGTGKSEQYF

v_gene: TRBV28
j_gene: TRBJ1-2
CDR3aa: CASSLIRTGEAGYTF

v_gene: TRBV5-1
j_gene: TRBJ1-5
CDR3aa: CASSQPQGFRQNQPQHF

v_gene: TRBV5-1
j_gene: TRBJ1-2
CDR3aa: CASSLDRGYYGYTF

v_gene: TRBV12-3/TRBV12-4
j_gene: TRBJ1-3
CDR3aa: CASSFVTGNTIYF

v_gene: TRBV7-2
j_gene: TRBJ2-5
CDR3aa: CASSPMRARQETQYF

v_gene: TRBV2
j_gene: TRBJ1-1
CDR3aa: CASSVLIWDTEAFF

v_gene: TRBV7-9
j_gene: TRBJ2-1
CDR3aa: CASSLTGGRGEQFF

v_gene: TRBV7-3
j_gene: TRBJ2-7
CDR3aa: CASSRYRAGEAYEQYF

v_gene: TRBV11-2
j_gene: TRBJ1-4
CDR3aa: CASSLDQGEKLFF

v_gene: TRBV20-1
j_gene: TRBJ2-7
CDR3aa: CSALSPYEQYF

v_gene: TRBV28
j_gene: TRBJ1-1
CDR3aa: CASRGGALSEAFF

v_gene: TRBV12-3/TRBV12-4
j_gene: TRBJ2-5
CDR3aa: CASSGVNGGEETQYF

v_gene: TRBV27
j_gene: TRBJ1-1
CDR3aa: CASTGHTEAFF

v_gene: TRBV7-9
j_gene: TRBJ2-5
CDR3aa: CASSLARSGVETQYF

v_gene: TRBV25-1
j_gene: TRBJ2-5
CDR3aa: CASSTAIGLAGARGYNERFF

v_gene: TRBV7-9
j_gene: TRBJ1-5
CDR3aa: CASSLGYGGKVRQPQHF

v_gene: TRBV27
j_gene: TRBJ1-1
CDR3aa: CASRSGQGENTEAFF

v_gene: TRBV4-2
j_gene: TRBJ1-5
CDR3aa: CASSQGQGAGNQPQHF

v_gene: TRBV13
j_gene: TRBJ1-4
CDR3aa: CASSSEGTATNEKLFF

v_gene: TRBV6-1
j_gene: TRBJ2-5
CDR3aa: CASSEEDFQETQYF

v_gene: TRBV20-1
j_gene: TRBJ2-7
CDR3aa: CSAIRPGSGSSYEQYF

v_gene: TRBV7-3
j_gene: TRBJ1-2
CDR3aa: CASRLGTGPYGYTF

v_gene: TRBV29-1
j_gene: TRBJ2-7
CDR3aa: CSVDGPGTGSYEQYF

v_gene: TRBV20-1
j_gene: TRBJ2-5
CDR3aa: CSARAPSGGETQYF

v_gene: TRBV29-1
j_gene: TRBJ2-5
CDR3aa: CSTSQGLWETQYF

v_gene: TRBV24-1
j_gene: TRBJ2-2
CDR3aa: CATSVGAANTGELFF